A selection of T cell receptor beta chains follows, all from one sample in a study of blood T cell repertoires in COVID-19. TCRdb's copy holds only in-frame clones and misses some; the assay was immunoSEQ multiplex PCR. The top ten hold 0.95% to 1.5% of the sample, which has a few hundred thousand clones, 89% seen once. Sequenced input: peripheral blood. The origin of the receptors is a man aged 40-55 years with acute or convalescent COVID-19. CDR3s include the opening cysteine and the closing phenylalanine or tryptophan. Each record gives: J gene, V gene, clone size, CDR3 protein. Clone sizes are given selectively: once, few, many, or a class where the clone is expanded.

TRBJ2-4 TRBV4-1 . CASSPGLAGGRAKNIQYF
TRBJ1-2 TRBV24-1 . CATTPSGGTYYGYTF
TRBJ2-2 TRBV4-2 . CASSPQRTAGELFF
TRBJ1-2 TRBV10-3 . CAISAQGLNYGYTF
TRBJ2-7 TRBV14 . CASSTGTGGSYEQYF
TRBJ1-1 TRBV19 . CASSKGARGRRDTEAFF
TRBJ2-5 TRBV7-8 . CASSVGTEETQYF
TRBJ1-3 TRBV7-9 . CASSWGQGWSGNTIYF
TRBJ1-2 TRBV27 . CASSRTGGSSNYGYTF
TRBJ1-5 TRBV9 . CASSVGSNQPQHF
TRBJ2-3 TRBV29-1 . CSVETSGGPPDTQYF
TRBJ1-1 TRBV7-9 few CASSLDWGDLSTEAFF
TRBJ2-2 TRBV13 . CASSWTSGRGNTGELFF
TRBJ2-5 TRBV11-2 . CASSSPYRDIRSTQYF
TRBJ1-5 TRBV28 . CASNRDQPQHF
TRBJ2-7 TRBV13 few CASRLGLAGIEQYF
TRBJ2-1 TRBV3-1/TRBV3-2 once CASSPLSGRYNEQFF
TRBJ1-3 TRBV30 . CAWSVLRGQGNTIYF
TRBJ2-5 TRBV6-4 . CARTRYGGIGTQYF
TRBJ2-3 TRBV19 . CASKEDEADTDTQYF
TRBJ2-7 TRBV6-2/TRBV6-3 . CASSPAVIQGAHEQYF
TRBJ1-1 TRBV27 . CASSSQVMNTEAFF
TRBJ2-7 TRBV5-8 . CASSLAWTGTYEQYF
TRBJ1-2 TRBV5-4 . CASSSARRQGRDYGYTF
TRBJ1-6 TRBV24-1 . CATTDTGQILYNSPLHF
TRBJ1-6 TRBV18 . CASSPDRNSPLHF
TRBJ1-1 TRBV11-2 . CASSYTWNTEAFF